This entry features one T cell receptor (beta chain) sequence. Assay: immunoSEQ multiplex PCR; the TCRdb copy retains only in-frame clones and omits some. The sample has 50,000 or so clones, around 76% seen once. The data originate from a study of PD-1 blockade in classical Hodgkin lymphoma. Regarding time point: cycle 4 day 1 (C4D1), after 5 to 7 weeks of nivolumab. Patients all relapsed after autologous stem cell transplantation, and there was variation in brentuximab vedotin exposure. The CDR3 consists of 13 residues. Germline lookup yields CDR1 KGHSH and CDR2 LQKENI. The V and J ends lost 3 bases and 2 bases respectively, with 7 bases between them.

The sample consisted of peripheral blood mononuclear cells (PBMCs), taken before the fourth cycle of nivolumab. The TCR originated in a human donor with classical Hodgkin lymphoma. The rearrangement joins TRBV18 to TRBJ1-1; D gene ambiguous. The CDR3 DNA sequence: TGTGCCAGCTCACCGAAATATAACACTGAAGCTTTCTTT. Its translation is CASSPKYNTEAFF. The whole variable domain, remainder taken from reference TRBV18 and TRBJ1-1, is NAGVMQNPRHLVRRRGQEARLRCSPMKGHSHVYWYRQLPEEGLKFMVYLQKENIIDESGMPKERFSAEFPKEGPSILRIQQVVRGDSAAYFCASSPKYNTEAFFGQGTRLTVV.